This TCR beta chain was documented in a study of cytomegalovirus exposure and HLA in healthy donors. Primers for the PCR totalled 60 Vbeta and 13 Jbeta. Sequencing used immunoSEQ multiplex PCR; TCRdb keeps in-frame clones, though not all of them. Among around 190,000 clones, around 82% were seen once, and the ten largest hold less than 3.5%. As for this clone: Its antigen is unidentified.

Study-wide findings and caveats: After further analysis at a later stage, 16,951 TCR beta sequences were associated with HLA alleles at 0.05 false discovery rate. Being indistinguishable, some V segments were excluded, TRBV6-2 and TRBV6-3 among them. Earlier analysis found most TCR beta V segments productive about 87% or about 30% of the time. Researchers catalogued approximately 170 TCR beta chains as cytomegalovirus-associated.

The germline CDR1 and CDR2 sequences are LGHNT and FRNRAP. The CDR3 consists of 18 residues. V lost 0 bases and J 4 bases, leaving 19 bases between the germline ends. The sequenced sample consisted of PBMCs. The source is a woman aged 30 to 39 in good health and CMV-seronegative. V and J are TRBV12-5 and TRBJ2-4, with a weak D call TRBD1 (6 bases). CDR3 sequence: CASGLVIPQQGRKNIQYF. CDR3 in DNA: TGTGCTAGTGGTTTGGTAATCCCCCAACAGGGAAGAAAAAACATTCAGTACTTC.